One sample yielded the 9 T cell receptor beta chains listed below, sequenced in a study of identical twins. TCRdb fed the 5' RACE reads into MiXCR, producing one record per CDR3 protein. Of 690,000 or so distinct CDR3 sequences in the sample, over 8.5% were seen once. Separately, the same data were catalogued under a study of yellow fever vaccine responses in identical twins.

Sequencing was performed on PBMCs. All receptors come from a woman between 18 and 29 years old in good health.

This clonotype appeared many times. The rearrangement joins TRBV29-1 to TRBJ2-2; D unclear. The CDR3 has 13 residues. Trimming took off 3 bases at V and 4 bases at J, with 9 bases between the two ends. In germline, CDR1 is SQVTM, CDR2 ANQGSEA. This chain's CDR3 is CSVEVRLTGELFF. CDR3 DNA sequence: TGCAGCGTTGAGGTCAGGCTCACCGGGGAGCTGTTTTTT.

This clonotype occurred a few times. The CDR3 DNA reads as TGTGCCACCCGGGGGGGGTATCAGCCCCAGCATTTT. Its protein product is CATRGGYQPQHF. The J gene is TRBJ1-5, the V gene TRBV10-3, with a weak D call TRBD1 (5 bases). This CDR3 spans 12 amino acids. Trimming pared 10 bases from V and 5 bases from J, leaving 12 bases between. Per germline, CDR1 ENHRY and CDR2 SYGVKD.

The rearrangement uses TRBV15 and TRBJ2-1, with TRBD1 matching 7 bases. V lost 0 bases to trimming and J lost 7 bases; unmatched junction nucleotides: 9. CDR3 length: 16 residues. Germline CDR1 reads LNHNV; CDR2 reads YYDKDF (reference sequence). The CDR3 here is CATSRESGARGNEQFF. CDR3 in DNA: TGTGCCACCAGCAGAGAGTCTGGGGCCAGGGGGAATGAGCAGTTCTTC.

Only a few counts were recorded for this clonotype. The chain is built from TRBV7-9 and TRBJ2-6, with D uncertain. Deletions cut 11 bases from V and 1 base from J, with 9 bases between. The CDR3 extends over 13 amino acids. Germline CDR1 and CDR2: SEHNR and FQNEAQ (reference sequence). CDR3 region: CAAAGSGANVLTF. For the CDR3, the DNA is TGTGCCGCGGCTGGGTCTGGGGCCAACGTCCTGACTTTC.

The chain has TRBV18 and TRBJ1-4, with D uncertain. CDR1 is KGHSH and CDR2 is LQKENI in the germline V gene. The ends were cut back, 2 bases at V and 8 bases at J, with 9 bases in the middle. The CDR3 is 13 residues long. CDR3 in amino acids: CASSPGVNEKLFF. DNA for the CDR3: TGTGCCAGCTCACCAGGGGTGAACGAAAAACTGTTTTTT.

There are a few counts of this clonotype. This chain joins TRBV7-2 and TRBJ2-7; either TRBD1 or TRBD2 may supply D (5 bases each). From germline, CDR1 is SGHTA and CDR2 FQGNSA. Trimming pared 3 bases from V and 3 bases from J, leaving 12 bases between. This CDR3 spans 14 amino acids. The CDR3 sequence: CASSFGGMGYEQYF. The CDR3 DNA is TGTGCCAGCAGCTTTGGGGGAATGGGCTACGAGCAGTACTTC.

The chain links TRBV25-1 to TRBJ2-7; D is undetermined. The V gene lost 9 bases and the J gene lost 5 bases, with 5 bases spanning the gap. The germline V gene encodes CDR1 MGHDK and CDR2 SYGVNS. This CDR3 spans 9 amino acids. CDR3 nucleotides: TGTGCCAGTAAGGACGAGCAGTACTTC. Amino acids: CASKDEQYF.

The rearrangement joins TRBV27 to TRBJ2-3; D could derive from TRBD1 or TRBD2 (5 bases each). The CDR3 length is 15 residues. Per germline, CDR1 MNHEY and CDR2 SMNVEV (reference sequence). The V end lost 7 bases, the J end lost 2 bases, and 16 bases lay between the germline ends. Written as DNA, the CDR3 is TGTGCCAGCAATCACCCGGGACGGAACACAGATACGCAGTATTTT. Translating it yields CASNHPGRNTDTQYF.

The chain recombines TRBV28 with TRBJ2-5, with D perhaps matching TRBD1 (6 bases). CDR1 is MDHEN, CDR2 SYDVKM, per germline. V gave up 3 bases and J gave up 5 bases, with 22 bases separating them. This CDR3 contains 17 residues. CDR3 loop: CASSFQQTGSRGETQYF. DNA for the CDR3: TGTGCCAGCAGTTTCCAACAGACAGGCTCGCGAGGCGAGACCCAGTACTTC. Filled out from reference TRBV28 and TRBJ2-5, the complete variable domain reads DVKVTQSSRYLVKRTGEKVFLECVQDMDHENMFWYRQDPGLGLRLIYFSYDVKMKEKGDIPEGYSVSREKKERFSLILESASTNQTSMYLCASSFQQTGSRGETQYFGPGTRLLVL.